The next 14 T cell receptor beta chains were all read from a single sample in a study of shared clonotypes between healthy human individuals. Clones were read by immunoSEQ multiplex PCR, and TCRdb kept only the in-frame ones, dropping some. The sample yields roughly 1,100,000 clones, about 75% seen once. The specimen sequenced was memory CD4+ T cells sorted from blood. Subset defined: CD45RA-negative fraction. The receptors were sampled from a man between 18 and 29 years old in good health.

This clone was seen a few times. J is TRBJ1-3 and V is TRBV6-1; 10 bases fit TRBD1. The CDR3 runs 16 residues. J lost 0 bases, V lost 4 bases, and 3 bases had no gene match. The V gene's germline CDR1 is MNHNS and CDR2 SASEGT. The CDR3 protein is CASSAGTGASGNTIYF. The CDR3, as DNA: TGTGCCAGCAGTGCCGGGACAGGGGCCTCTGGAAACACCATATATTTT.

The CDR3 region is CASSGQGGTEAFF. For the CDR3, the DNA is TGTGCCAGCAGCGGGCAAGGGGGCACTGAAGCTTTCTTT. The genes are TRBV7-9 and TRBJ1-1, with D possibly matching TRBD1 (6 bases). V dropped 5 bases and J dropped 4 bases, with 11 bases sitting between them. In germline, CDR1 is SEHNR, CDR2 FQNEAQ (reference sequence). There are 13 residues in the CDR3.

The gene calls are TRBV5-1 and TRBJ2-1; D gene unclear. Germline CDR1 and CDR2: SGHRS and YFSETQ. This CDR3 region has 14 residues. Trimming shortened V by 5 bases and J by 1 base, and 10 bases separated the two germline ends. The CDR3: CASRAVTSYNEQFF. DNA of the CDR3: TGCGCCAGCAGGGCCGTTACTTCCTACAATGAGCAGTTCTTC. Supplemented by reference TRBV5-1 and TRBJ2-1, the full variable domain reads KAGVTQTPRYLIKTRGQQVTLSCSPISGHRSVSWYQQTPGQGLQFLFEYFSETQRNKGNFPGRFSGRQFSNSRSEMNVSTLELGDSALYLCASRAVTSYNEQFFGPGTRLTVL.

The rearrangement joins TRBV10-3 to TRBJ1-2; perhaps TRBD1 as D (5 bases). Trimming removed 7 bases from V and 4 bases from J, with 16 bases in between. The CDR3 is 14 amino acids. The germline V gene encodes CDR1 ENHRY and CDR2 SYGVKD. In DNA, the CDR3 is TGTGCCATCACCCTGGGGGGAGGTGGCTATGGCTACACCTTC. It is translated as CAITLGGGGYGYTF.

V gene TRBV4-2 combines with J gene TRBJ2-7; D is possibly TRBD2 (5 bases). Between the trimmed V and J ends, which lost 4 bases and 1 base, there was a span of 17 bases. The germline V gene encodes CDR1 LGHNA and CDR2 YNFKEQ. This CDR3 contains 16 residues. CDR3 in DNA: TGTGCCAGCAGCCCCGCTGCCGGGGTTCTGTCCTACGAGCAGTACTTC. Its translation: CASSPAAGVLSYEQYF.

This clone was counted only a few times. The chain has TRBV10-2 and TRBJ1-5, with D hard to call. The CDR3 spans 13 residues. CDR1 is WSHSY, CDR2 SAAADI, per germline. Trimming cost V 3 bases and J 9 bases, with 12 bases left between them. The DNA for the CDR3 is TGCGCCAGCAGTGAAGGCTCCGTGGGGCCCCAGCATTTT. It yields the protein CASSEGSVGPQHF.

Comments on this clone: One end of the junction does not line up with germline, which may come from a read error. The rearrangement uses TRBV7-7 and TRBJ2-1; a weak D match, TRBD2 (5 bases). Germline-derived CDR1 and CDR2 are SSHAT and FNYEAQ (reference sequence). CDR3 length equals 13 residues. The CDR3: CASSRDLIGEQFF. CDR3 DNA: TGTGCTAGCAGCCGGGATCTCATCGGTGAGCAGTTCTTC.

The CDR3 DNA sequence: TGTGCCTGGAACCGGGACATATCTAAACAGCCCCAGCATTTT. This codes for CAWNRDISKQPQHF. The gene calls are TRBV30 and TRBJ1-5; a weak D match, TRBD1 (6 bases). The CDR3 consists of 14 residues. Per germline, CDR1 GTSNPN and CDR2 SVGIG (reference sequence). V was clipped by 4 bases and J by 7 bases, with 17 bases between them.

V is TRBV6-6 and J is TRBJ2-2; no clear D gene. CDR3 length: 14 amino acids. Germline values: CDR1 MNHNY, CDR2 SVGAGI (reference sequence). The germline V and J ends were trimmed by 0 bases and 3 bases, with 5 bases remaining between them. Here the CDR3 reads CASSYSRHTGELFF. The CDR3 nucleotides read TGTGCCAGCAGTTACTCTCGACACACCGGGGAGCTGTTTTTT.

This clone was counted a single time. The V call is TRBV2, the J call TRBJ1-6; D is ambiguous. V was clipped by 2 bases and J by 0 bases, with 11 bases between them. Germline loops: CDR1 SNHLY, CDR2 FYNNEI. This CDR3 is built from 17 residues. CDR3 DNA sequence: TGTGCCAGCAGTGAACTACCTATAAGCTCCTATAATTCACCCCTCCACTTT. Its protein is CASSELPISSYNSPLHF.

This chain uses TRBV4-3 with TRBJ1-1; unclear D gene. The V and J ends lost 4 bases and 4 bases respectively, with 13 bases between them. Germline V gene data show CDR1 as LGHNA and CDR2 as YSLEER. This CDR3 has 14 residues. The CDR3 region is CASSRLSSGTEAFF. DNA of the CDR3: TGCGCCAGCAGCCGCCTATCTAGCGGCACTGAAGCTTTCTTT.

V usage is TRBV6-5 and J usage is TRBJ2-1; 10 bases map to TRBD2. Germline CDR1 reads MNHEY; CDR2 reads SVGAGI. V dropped 4 bases and J dropped 7; count of bases not matched to a gene: 7. The CDR3 is 15 residues long. This CDR3 reads CASSSLGAGGNEQFF. Written as DNA, the CDR3 is TGTGCCAGCAGTTCCCTTGGAGCGGGGGGGAATGAGCAGTTCTTC.

This clone was counted only a few times. The same CDR3 arises from other DNA sequences in this sample as well. In nucleotides, the CDR3 is TGTGCCAGCAGGAGAGGGTTGAACACTGAAGCTTTCTTT. This gives the protein CASRRGLNTEAFF. The genes are TRBV2 and TRBJ1-1; D is ambiguous. V lost 6 bases and J lost 0, with 8 bases in between. The CDR3 totals 13 residues. Germline loops: CDR1 SNHLY, CDR2 FYNNEI.

The chain links TRBV4-2 to TRBJ2-6; D might be TRBD2 (6 bases). The CDR3 is 16 amino acids. CDR1 and CDR2 from the germline V gene are LGHNA and YNFKEQ. Trimming took off 0 bases at V and 8 bases at J, with 14 bases between the two ends. The CDR3 sequence is CASSQDRTEGSNVLTF. As DNA, the CDR3 is TGTGCCAGCAGCCAAGATAGAACGGAGGGTTCCAACGTCCTGACTTTC.